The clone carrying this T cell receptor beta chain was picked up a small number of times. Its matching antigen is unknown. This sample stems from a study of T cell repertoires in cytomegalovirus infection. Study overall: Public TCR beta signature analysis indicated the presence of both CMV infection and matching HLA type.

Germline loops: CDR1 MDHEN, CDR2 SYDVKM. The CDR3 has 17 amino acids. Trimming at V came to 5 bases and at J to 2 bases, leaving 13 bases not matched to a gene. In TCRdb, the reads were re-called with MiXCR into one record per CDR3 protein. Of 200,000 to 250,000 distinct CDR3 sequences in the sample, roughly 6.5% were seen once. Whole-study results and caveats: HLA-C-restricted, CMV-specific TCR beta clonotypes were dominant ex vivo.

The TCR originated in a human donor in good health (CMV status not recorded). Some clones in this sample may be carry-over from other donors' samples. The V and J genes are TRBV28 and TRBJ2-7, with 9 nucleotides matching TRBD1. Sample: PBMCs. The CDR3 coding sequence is TGTGCCAGCAGTCCGCGAGGGCGGGGACAGGGTGCCTACGAGCAGTACTTC. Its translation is CASSPRGRGQGAYEQYF.